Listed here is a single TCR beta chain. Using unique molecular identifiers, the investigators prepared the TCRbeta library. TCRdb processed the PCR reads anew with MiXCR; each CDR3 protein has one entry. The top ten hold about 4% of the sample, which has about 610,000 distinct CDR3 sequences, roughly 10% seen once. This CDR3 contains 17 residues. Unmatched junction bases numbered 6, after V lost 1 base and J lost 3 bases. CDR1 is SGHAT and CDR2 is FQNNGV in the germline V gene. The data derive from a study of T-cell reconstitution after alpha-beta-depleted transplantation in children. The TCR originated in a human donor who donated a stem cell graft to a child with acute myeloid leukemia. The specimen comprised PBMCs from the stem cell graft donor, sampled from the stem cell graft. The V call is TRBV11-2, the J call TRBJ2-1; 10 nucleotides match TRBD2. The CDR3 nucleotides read TGTGCCAGCAGCTTAGTTGGGTCTAGCGGGAGCTACAATGAGCAGTTCTTC. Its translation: CASSLVGSSGSYNEQFF.